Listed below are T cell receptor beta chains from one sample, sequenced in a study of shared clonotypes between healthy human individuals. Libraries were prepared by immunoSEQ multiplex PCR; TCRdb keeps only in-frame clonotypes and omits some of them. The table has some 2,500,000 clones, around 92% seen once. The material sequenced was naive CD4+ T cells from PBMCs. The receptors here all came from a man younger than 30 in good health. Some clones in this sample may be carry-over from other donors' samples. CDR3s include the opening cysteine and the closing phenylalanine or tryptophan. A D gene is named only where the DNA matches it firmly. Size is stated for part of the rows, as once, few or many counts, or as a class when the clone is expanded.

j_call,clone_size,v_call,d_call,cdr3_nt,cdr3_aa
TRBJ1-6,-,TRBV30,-,TGTGCCTGGAGTGGGGACCTCCTTTCACCCCTCCACTTT,CAWSGDLLSPLHF
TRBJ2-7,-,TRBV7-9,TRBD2,TGTGCCAGCAGCTCGGCCGGGACTATCTACGAGCAGTACTTC,CASSSAGTIYEQYF
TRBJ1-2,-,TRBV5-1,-,TGCGCCAGCAGCCTGACAGGCAATTCGGGAGGCTACACCTTC,CASSLTGNSGGYTF
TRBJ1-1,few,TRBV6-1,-,TGTGCCAGCAGTGCGGGGTTGGACACTGAAGCTTTCTTT,CASSAGLDTEAFF
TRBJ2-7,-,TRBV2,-,TGTGCCAGCGCAGGGACTGCCTCCTACGAGCAGTACTTC,CASAGTASYEQYF
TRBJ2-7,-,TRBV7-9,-,TGTGCCAGCAGCAGAGACGGGCCCGGCGTAGAGCACTTC,CASSRDGPGVEHF
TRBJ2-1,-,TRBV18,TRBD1,TGTGCCAGCTCACCCAGCCCGGGACAGGGGGTTATCGCTGAGCAGTTCTTC,CASSPSPGQGVIAEQFF
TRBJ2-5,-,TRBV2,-,TGTGCCAGCAGTGTCCGTCCGGAGACCCAGTACTTC,CASSVRPETQYF
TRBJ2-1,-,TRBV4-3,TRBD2,TGCGCCAGCAGCCGTCTAGCGGGGGGGGTTTACAATGAGCAGTTCTTC,CASSRLAGGVYNEQFF
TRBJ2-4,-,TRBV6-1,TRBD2,TGTGCCAGCAGTGAAGTCCCCACCCGGGGGGGAAGGTATCAGTACTTC,CASSEVPTRGGRYQYF
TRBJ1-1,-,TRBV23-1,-,TGCGCCAGCAGTCAGGGGGCGGTGGCAACTGAAGCTTTCTTT,CASSQGAVATEAFF
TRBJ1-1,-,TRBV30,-,TGTGCCTGGACCATAGGGGGGTTAGGCACTGAAGCTTTCTTT,CAWTIGGLGTEAFF
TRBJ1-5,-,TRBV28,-,TGTGCCAGCAGCCTGGGACTTGGGGATCAGCCCCAGCATTTT,CASSLGLGDQPQHF
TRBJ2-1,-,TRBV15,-,TGTGCCACCAGCCATGCCCCCGGGGGCCTTTCCTACAATGAGCAGTTCTTC,CATSHAPGGLSYNEQFF
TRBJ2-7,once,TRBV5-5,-,TGTGCCAGCAGCGCCTCTGCGCGGGCACAGTACTTC,CASSASARAQYF
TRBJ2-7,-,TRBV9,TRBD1,TGTGCCAGCAGCGAGCTGGGACAGGGGGCTATTTACGAGCAGTACTTC,CASSELGQGAIYEQYF
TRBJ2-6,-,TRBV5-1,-,TGCGCCAGCAGCTTGGACGGAAGCTCTGGGGCCAACGTCCTGACTTTC,CASSLDGSSGANVLTF
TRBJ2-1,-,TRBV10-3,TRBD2,TGTGCCATCAGTGGCCCCCCGGCGGGAGGGCTCAATGAGCAGTTCTTC,CAISGPPAGGLNEQFF
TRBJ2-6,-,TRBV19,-,TGTGCCAGTCATGCTATGGGGGCCAACGTCCTGACTTTC,CASHAMGANVLTF
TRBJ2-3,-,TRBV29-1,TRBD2,TGCAGCGTTGAGCGGACTAGCGGGACAGATACGCAGTATTTT,CSVERTSGTDTQYF
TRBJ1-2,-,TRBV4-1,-,TGCGCCAGCAGCCAAGCCCTGGGAATCTATGGCTACACCTTC,CASSQALGIYGYTF
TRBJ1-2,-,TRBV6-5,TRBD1,TGTGCCAGCAGTTACGACAGGGAAGGGCTGGGAGGCGGCTACACCTTC,CASSYDREGLGGGYTF
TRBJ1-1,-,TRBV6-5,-,TGTGCCAGCCCCGGCGGCGTGAACACTGAAGCTTTCTTT,CASPGGVNTEAFF
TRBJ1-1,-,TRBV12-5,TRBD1,TGTGCTAGTGGTTCCGGGACAGGGTTTGAAGCTTTCTTT,CASGSGTGFEAFF
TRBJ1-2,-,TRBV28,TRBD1,TGTGCCAGCAGCCGGGACAGGGGATCGTTTGGCTACACCTTC,CASSRDRGSFGYTF
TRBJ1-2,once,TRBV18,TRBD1,TGTGCCAGCTCATTCGGACAGGCATTTGATGGCTACACCTTC,CASSFGQAFDGYTF
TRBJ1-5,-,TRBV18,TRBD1,TGTGCCAGCTCACCACGGCTTCAGGGGGAAGGGGATCAGCCCCAGCATTTT,CASSPRLQGEGDQPQHF
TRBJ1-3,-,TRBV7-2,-,TGTGCCAGCAGCTTAGCCCGGCCGGGGCGCGGAAACACCATATATTTT,CASSLARPGRGNTIYF
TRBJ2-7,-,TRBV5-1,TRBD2,TGCGCCAGCACCGTCACTAGCGGGAGTTTCTACGAGCAGTACTTC,CASTVTSGSFYEQYF
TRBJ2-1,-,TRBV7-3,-,TGTGCCAGCAGCTTAAATCCAGCTAACTCCTACAATGAGCAGTTCTTC,CASSLNPANSYNEQFF
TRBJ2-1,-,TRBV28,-,TGTGCCAGCAGGGGCGCCGACGGAATACGCTACAATGAGCAGTTCTTC,CASRGADGIRYNEQFF
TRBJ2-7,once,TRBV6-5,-,TGTGCCAGCAGTTACGGTGGGGTCGGTTTCTCCTACGAGCAGTACTTC,CASSYGGVGFSYEQYF
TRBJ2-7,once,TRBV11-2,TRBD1,TGTGCCAGCAGCCGTCTCGGGACAGGCGTTAGAAGCTCCTACGAGCAGTACTTC,CASSRLGTGVRSSYEQYF
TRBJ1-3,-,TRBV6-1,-,TGTGCCAGCAGTGACGTACGGGACTCTGGAAACACCATATATTTT,CASSDVRDSGNTIYF
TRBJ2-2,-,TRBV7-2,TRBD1,TGTGCCAGCAGCCCCTGGACAGGGACCCCCGCCGGGGAGCTGTTTTTT,CASSPWTGTPAGELFF
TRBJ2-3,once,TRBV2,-,TGTGCCAGCAGGCTCAACATGTATGATACGCAGTATTTT,CASRLNMYDTQYF
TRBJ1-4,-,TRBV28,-,TGTGCCAGCACCCTGGGTGGGGCAACTAATGAAAAACTGTTTTTT,CASTLGGATNEKLFF
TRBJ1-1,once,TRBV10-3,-,TGTGCCATCAGGGCCGGACAGAGTAACACTGAAGCTTTCTTT,CAIRAGQSNTEAFF
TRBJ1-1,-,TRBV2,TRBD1,TGTGCCAGCAGCGGACAGGGAGGCACTGAAGCTTTCTTT,CASSGQGGTEAFF
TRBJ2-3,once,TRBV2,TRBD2,TGTGCCAACTCGAGGACTAGCGGGAGAGGACGCACAGATACGCAGTATTTT,CANSRTSGRGRTDTQYF
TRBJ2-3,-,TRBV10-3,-,TGTGCCATCAGTGGGAGCACAGATACGCAGTATTTT,CAISGSTDTQYF
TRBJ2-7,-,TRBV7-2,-,TGTGCCAGAGTTCCAAGGGGTCTCTCCTACGAGCAGTACTTC,CARVPRGLSYEQYF
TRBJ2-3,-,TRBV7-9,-,TGTGCCAGCAGCCCCCGACCGGGGCCCCCCTCGTTTGATACGCAGTATTTT,CASSPRPGPPSFDTQYF
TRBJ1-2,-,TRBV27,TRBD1,TGTGCCAGCAGACTTAAAGGACAGGGGACGGTATATGGCTACACCTTC,CASRLKGQGTVYGYTF
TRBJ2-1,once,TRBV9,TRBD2,TGTGCCAGCAGCGTAGCTTTGCTAGCGGGTGACAATGAGCAGTTCTTC,CASSVALLAGDNEQFF
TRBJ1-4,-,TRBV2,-,TGTGCCAGCATTAGGGGGGTTAATGAAAAACTGTTTTTT,CASIRGVNEKLFF
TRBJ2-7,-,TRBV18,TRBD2,TGTGCCAGCTCAGAAGGACTAGCGGGCTCCTACGAGCAGTACTTC,CASSEGLAGSYEQYF
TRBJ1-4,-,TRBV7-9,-,TGTGCCAGCAGCTTAGGTGGCCCCTCGGGTGAAAAACTGTTTTTT,CASSLGGPSGEKLFF
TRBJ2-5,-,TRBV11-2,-,TGTGCCAGCAGCTTGAGTCATCCTGTCCAGATCTGGGAGACCCAGTACTTC,CASSLSHPVQIWETQYF
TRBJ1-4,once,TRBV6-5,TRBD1,TGTGCCAGCAGTTTCAACAGGGGATCTGAAAAACTGTTTTTT,CASSFNRGSEKLFF